The 22 T cell receptor beta chains below were found in one sample sequenced in a study of T cell responses to AZD1222 COVID-19 vaccine. Produced via immunoSEQ multiplex PCR; TCRdb's table is partial and in-frame only. The sample gives roughly 100,000 clones, roughly 87% of which show up once; roughly 1.7% is in the top ten. The material sequenced was peripheral blood, taken on day 0 of AZD1222 vaccination. These receptors all stem from an adult in good health.

CDR3: CSGRPASTDTQYF. The CDR3 DNA reads as TGCAGCGGCCGTCCAGCTAGCACAGATACGCAGTATTTT. The chain recombines TRBV29-1 with TRBJ2-3; D gene ambiguous. V was pared by 7 bases and J by 0 bases, with 11 bases between. CDR1 SQVTM and CDR2 ANQGSEA come from the germline V gene. The CDR3 is 13 amino acids.

This chain joins TRBV6-2 or TRBV6-3 and TRBJ1-4, with TRBD1 matching 9 bases. CDR3 size: 15 residues. With V trimmed by 4 bases and J by 11 bases, 11 bases remained unmatched. Per germline, CDR1 MNHEY and CDR2 SVGEGT. CDR3 in DNA: TGTGCCAGCAGTTCGGACAGGGGACAATATCGGAAACTGTTTTTT. Residues: CASSSDRGQYRKLFF.

The chain recombines TRBV5-1 with TRBJ1-2; a possible D gene is TRBD1 (6 bases). The CDR3 covers 14 residues. Germline values: CDR1 SGHRS, CDR2 YFSETQ. V lost 1 base and J lost 2, with 9 bases in between. CDR3 coding DNA: TGCGCCAGCAGCTTGACAGGGTCGAACTATGGCTACACCTTC. Protein sequence: CASSLTGSNYGYTF.

This chain joins TRBV18 and TRBJ2-7; tentatively, D is TRBD1 (5 bases). This CDR3 spans 15 amino acids. The germline V and J ends were trimmed by 5 bases and 5 bases, with 19 bases remaining between them. The V gene's germline CDR1 is KGHSH and CDR2 LQKENI. The CDR3 DNA reads TGTGCCAGCTCAGAGGTGGCAGGGTCCAGTGACGAGCAGTACTTC. It yields the protein CASSEVAGSSDEQYF. Full variable domain (remainder filled in from reference TRBV18 and TRBJ2-7): NAGVMQNPRHLVRRRGQEARLRCSPMKGHSHVYWYRQLPEEGLKFMVYLQKENIIDESGMPKERFSAEFPKEGPSILRIQQVVRGDSAAYFCASSEVAGSSDEQYFGPGTRLTVT.

The V and J genes are TRBV10-2 and TRBJ1-5; D remains ambiguous. Deletions cut 3 bases from V and 0 bases from J, with 12 bases between. Germline CDR1 and CDR2: WSHSY and SAAADI. This CDR3 has 16 amino acids. CDR3 DNA: TGCGCCAGCAGTGAATCTGTGGCCAATAGCAATCAGCCCCAGCATTTT. Translating it yields CASSESVANSNQPQHF.

In regard to this clone: Other DNA sequences of this sample code for an identical CDR3. This chain links TRBV30 with TRBJ1-4, with D hard to call. Germline CDR1 reads GTSNPN; CDR2 reads SVGIG (reference sequence). This CDR3 contains 15 residues. The V end lost 3 bases, the J end lost 1 base, and 12 bases lay between the germline ends. CDR3 sequence: CAWSPSRGTNEKLFF. The CDR3 region has the DNA TGTGCCTGGAGCCCATCGCGCGGAACTAATGAAAAACTGTTTTTT.

The chain couples TRBV9 to TRBJ1-2; 10 positions agree with TRBD1. The CDR3 runs to 14 residues. Germline V gene lookup returns CDR1 SGDLS and CDR2 YYNGEE. Germline trimming cut 3 bases from V and 7 bases from J; bases unmatched to any gene: 6. CDR3 coding DNA: TGTGCCAGCAGCGACCGACAGGGGGCTTTTGGCTACACCTTC. Residues: CASSDRQGAFGYTF.

V gene TRBV20-1 combines with J gene TRBJ2-5; D unclear. This CDR3 has 11 residues. V was trimmed by 3 bases and J by 3 bases, leaving 5 bases between them. Germline assignment: CDR1 DFQATT and CDR2 SNEGSKA (reference sequence). CDR3: CSASREETQYF. CDR3 nucleotide sequence: TGCAGTGCTAGTAGGGAAGAGACCCAGTACTTC.

This clone turned up a few times. V gene TRBV11-3 combines with J gene TRBJ2-1, with TRBD2 identical over 10 bases. This CDR3 is 16 amino acids long. Germline V gene data show CDR1 as SGHNT and CDR2 as YENEEA. V shed 4 bases and J 2 bases; nucleotides not matched to a gene: 5. The CDR3 DNA is TGTGCCAGCAGCTCAAGCGGGGGGGCCGCCTACAATGAGCAGTTCTTC. It translates to CASSSSGGAAYNEQFF.

The chain carries TRBV7-2 and TRBJ2-5; D call uncertain. Germline assignment: CDR1 SGHTA and CDR2 FQGNSA. There are 11 residues in the CDR3. The V end was cut by 5 bases, the J end by 4 bases, with 5 bases between. The CDR3, as DNA: TGTGCCAGCAGCCCGGGAGAGACCCAGTACTTC. Translated, it gives CASSPGETQYF.

The CDR3 region has the DNA TGTGCCAGTAGTTTATCCCGACAGGCTATGGGGGAGCAGTACTTC. It codes for CASSLSRQAMGEQYF. The rearrangement joins TRBV19 to TRBJ2-7; possibly TRBD1 for D (6 bases). The CDR3 covers 15 residues. The V gene's germline CDR1 is LNHDA and CDR2 SQIVND (reference sequence). Trimming took off 5 bases at V and 7 bases at J, with 21 bases between the two ends.

The chain joins TRBV7-3 to TRBJ2-7, with 9 bases fitting TRBD2. Trimming cost V 5 bases and J 6 bases; bases outside gene matches: 5. This CDR3 contains 13 residues. Per germline, CDR1 SGHTA and CDR2 FQGTGA. This chain's CDR3 is CASSVAGEREQYF. DNA for the CDR3: TGTGCCAGCAGCGTAGCGGGGGAACGCGAGCAGTACTTC.

This clone showed up just once. The CDR3 loop is CASSLDRANTEAFF. DNA of the CDR3: TGTGCCAGCAGCTTGGACAGGGCGAACACTGAAGCTTTCTTT. V gene TRBV5-5 combines with J gene TRBJ1-1, with D possibly matching TRBD1 (6 bases). The V and J ends lost 0 bases and 1 base respectively, with 7 bases between them. This CDR3 spans 14 amino acids. Germline V gene data show CDR1 as SGHKS and CDR2 as YYEKEE (reference sequence).

V usage is TRBV10-3 and J usage is TRBJ1-1; tentative D call: TRBD1 (5 bases). Germline V gives CDR1 ENHRY, CDR2 SYGVKD. CDR3 length: 15 amino acids. Trimming left V 2 bases short and J 1 base short, with 11 bases between. CDR3 protein: CAISEGQGTNTEAFF. The CDR3 bases are TGTGCCATCAGTGAGGGGCAGGGAACGAACACTGAAGCTTTCTTT.

The chain uses TRBV27 and TRBJ1-2; a weak D match, TRBD1 (5 bases). The CDR3 is 12 residues long. The V gene lost 5 bases and the J gene lost 7 bases, with 11 bases spanning the gap. Germline CDR1 and CDR2: MNHEY and SMNVEV (reference sequence). The CDR3 region has the DNA TGTGCCAGCAGTCCCCAGGGTGGTGGCTACACCTTC. Amino acids: CASSPQGGGYTF.

The chain carries TRBV28 and TRBJ1-1; unclear D gene. The CDR3 sequence is 13 residues long. Trimming stripped 5 bases from V and 5 bases from J, with 12 bases between. The germline V gene has CDR1 MDHEN and CDR2 SYDVKM. CDR3 nucleotides: TGTGCCAGCAGTCAAGGGTTTCTGACTGAAGCTTTCTTT. Residues: CASSQGFLTEAFF.

This clone has just one count. This chain uses TRBV18 with TRBJ1-1; 10 bases are shared with TRBD1. J lost 11 bases, V lost 4 bases, and 7 bases had no gene match. The CDR3 loop spans 13 amino acids. CDR1 is KGHSH, CDR2 LQKENI, per germline. The CDR3 here is CASSRSPGQGAFF. The CDR3 DNA reads as TGTGCCAGCTCACGTTCCCCGGGACAGGGGGCTTTCTTT.

The chain employs TRBV20-1 and TRBJ1-6; D is unresolved. Trimming cost V 4 bases and J 6 bases, with 4 bases left between them. CDR1 is DFQATT and CDR2 is SNEGSKA in the germline V gene (reference sequence). This CDR3 comprises 11 residues. CDR3 DNA sequence: TGCAGTGCTACGTCTAATTCACCCCTCCACTTT. It is translated as CSATSNSPLHF.

The chain links TRBV19 to TRBJ1-5, with D perhaps TRBD1 (6 bases). This CDR3 is 15 amino acids long. Per germline, CDR1 LNHDA and CDR2 SQIVND (reference sequence). V dropped 7 bases and J dropped 6 bases, with 19 bases sitting between them. DNA for the CDR3: TGTGCCAGTACCAGGGGAGGAGGGTCGGGTCAGCCCCAGCATTTT. Protein product: CASTRGGGSGQPQHF.

The sample holds one count of this clone. The rearrangement links TRBV6-1 to TRBJ2-2; 7 bases agree with TRBD1. Trimming removed 3 bases from V and 2 bases from J; junction bases left unmatched: 6. The CDR3 length is 16 residues. CDR1 is MNHNS, CDR2 SASEGT, per germline. As DNA, the CDR3 is TGTGCCAGCAGTGAGCAGGGACAGACAAACACCGGGGAGCTGTTTTTT. This sequence encodes CASSEQGQTNTGELFF.

The chain has TRBV4-3 and TRBJ1-2, with unresolved D. From germline, CDR1 is LGHNA and CDR2 YSLEER. V lost 1 base and J lost 8, with 23 bases in between. CDR3 length equals 17 residues. CDR3 sequence reads: CASSQALSTGRANGYTF. CDR3 bases: TGCGCCAGCAGCCAAGCTCTTTCAACCGGGAGGGCCAACGGCTACACCTTC.

V is TRBV18 and J is TRBJ1-2; 8 positions match TRBD1. V trimming: 2 bases; J trimming: 0 bases; junction bases outside the gene matches: 5. The CDR3 contains 16 residues. The germline CDR1 and CDR2 sequences are KGHSH and LQKENI. The CDR3 is CASSPSRDRTNYGYTF. For the CDR3, the DNA is TGTGCCAGCTCACCAAGCCGGGACAGGACTAACTATGGCTACACCTTC. Supplemented by reference TRBV18 and TRBJ1-2, the full variable domain reads NAGVMQNPRHLVRRRGQEARLRCSPMKGHSHVYWYRQLPEEGLKFMVYLQKENIIDESGMPKERFSAEFPKEGPSILRIQQVVRGDSAAYFCASSPSRDRTNYGYTFGSGTRLTVV.